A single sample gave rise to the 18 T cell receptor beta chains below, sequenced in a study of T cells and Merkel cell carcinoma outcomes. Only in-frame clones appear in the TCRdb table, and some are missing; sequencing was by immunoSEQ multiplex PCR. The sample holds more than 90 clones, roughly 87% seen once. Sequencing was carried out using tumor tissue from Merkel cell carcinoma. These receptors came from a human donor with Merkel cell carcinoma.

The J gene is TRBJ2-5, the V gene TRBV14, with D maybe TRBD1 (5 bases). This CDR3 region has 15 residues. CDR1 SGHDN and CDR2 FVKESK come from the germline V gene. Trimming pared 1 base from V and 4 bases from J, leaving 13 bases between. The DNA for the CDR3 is TGTGCCAGCAGCCAAGGTCAGGGCTCAGGAGAGACCCAGTACTTC. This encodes CASSQGQGSGETQYF.

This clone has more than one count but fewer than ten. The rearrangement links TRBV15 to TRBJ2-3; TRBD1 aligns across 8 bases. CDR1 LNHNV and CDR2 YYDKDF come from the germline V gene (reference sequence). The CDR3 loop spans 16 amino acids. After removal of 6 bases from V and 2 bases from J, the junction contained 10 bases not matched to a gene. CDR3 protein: CATRGYPGGYTDTQYF. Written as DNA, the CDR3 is TGTGCCACCAGGGGATACCCAGGGGGCTACACAGATACGCAGTATTTT.

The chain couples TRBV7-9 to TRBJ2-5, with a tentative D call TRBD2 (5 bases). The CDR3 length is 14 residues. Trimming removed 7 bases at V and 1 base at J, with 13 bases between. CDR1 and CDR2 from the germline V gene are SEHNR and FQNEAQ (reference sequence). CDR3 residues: CASTGGSSQETQYF. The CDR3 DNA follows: TGTGCCAGCACCGGCGGGTCAAGCCAAGAGACCCAGTACTTC. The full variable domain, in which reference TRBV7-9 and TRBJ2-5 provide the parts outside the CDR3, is DTGVSQNPRHKITKRGQNVTFRCDPISEHNRLYWYRQTLGQGPEFLTYFQNEAQLEKSRLLSDRFSAERPKGSFSTLEIQRTEQGDSAMYLCASTGGSSQETQYFGPGTRLLVL.

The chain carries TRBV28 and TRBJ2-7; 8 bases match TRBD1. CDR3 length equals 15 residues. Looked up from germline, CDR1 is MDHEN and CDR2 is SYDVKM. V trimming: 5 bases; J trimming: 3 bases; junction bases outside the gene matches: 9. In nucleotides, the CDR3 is TGTGCCAGCAGTACCCGGACAGGGTCATTCTACGAGCAGTACTTC. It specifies CASSTRTGSFYEQYF.

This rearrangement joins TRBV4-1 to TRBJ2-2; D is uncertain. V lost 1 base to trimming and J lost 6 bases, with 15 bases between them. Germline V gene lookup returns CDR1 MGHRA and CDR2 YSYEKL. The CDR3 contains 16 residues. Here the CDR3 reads CASSQANLVLSGELFF. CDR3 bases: TGCGCCAGCAGCCAAGCAAACCTAGTTTTGTCCGGGGAGCTGTTTTTT.

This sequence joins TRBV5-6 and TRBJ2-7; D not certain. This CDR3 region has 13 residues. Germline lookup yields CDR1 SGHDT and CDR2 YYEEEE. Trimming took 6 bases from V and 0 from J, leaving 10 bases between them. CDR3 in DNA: TGTGCCAGCAAGGACGCAAGCTCCTACGAGCAGTACTTC. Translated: CASKDASSYEQYF.

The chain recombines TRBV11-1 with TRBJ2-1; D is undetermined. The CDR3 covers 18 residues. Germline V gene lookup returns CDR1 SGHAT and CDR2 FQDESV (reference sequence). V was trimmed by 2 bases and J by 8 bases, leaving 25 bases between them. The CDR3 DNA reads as TGTGCCAGCAGCTTAATCAGCATATGGGATCAAAAGGATCATGAGCAGTTCTTC. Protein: CASSLISIWDQKDHEQFF.

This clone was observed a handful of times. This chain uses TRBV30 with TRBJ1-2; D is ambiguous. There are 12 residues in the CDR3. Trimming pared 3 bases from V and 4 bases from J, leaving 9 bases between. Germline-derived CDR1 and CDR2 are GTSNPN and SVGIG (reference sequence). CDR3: CAWSEGLYGYTF. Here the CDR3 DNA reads TGTGCCTGGAGCGAAGGCCTCTATGGCTACACCTTC.

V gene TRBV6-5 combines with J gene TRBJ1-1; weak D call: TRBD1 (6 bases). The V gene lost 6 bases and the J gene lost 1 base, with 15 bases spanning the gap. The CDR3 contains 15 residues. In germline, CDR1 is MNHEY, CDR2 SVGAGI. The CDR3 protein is CASRSQMTGNTEAFF. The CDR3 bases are TGTGCCAGCAGATCGCAAATGACAGGGAACACTGAAGCTTTCTTT.

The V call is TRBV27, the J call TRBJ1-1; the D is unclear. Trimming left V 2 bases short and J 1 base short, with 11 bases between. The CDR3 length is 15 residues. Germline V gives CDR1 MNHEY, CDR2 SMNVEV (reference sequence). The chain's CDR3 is CASSLDGARNTEAFF. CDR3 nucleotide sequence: TGTGCCAGCAGTTTAGACGGCGCCCGGAACACTGAAGCTTTCTTT.

In nucleotides, the CDR3 is TGTGCCAGAAGCTTAGCGGGCGGGACCCTAGCCAAAAACATTCAGTACTTC. It yields the protein CARSLAGGTLAKNIQYF. The genes are TRBV7-5 and TRBJ2-4; TRBD2, the table's D call, lacks a check against the DNA. TRBV7-5 is an annotated pseudogene. The CDR3 contains 17 residues.

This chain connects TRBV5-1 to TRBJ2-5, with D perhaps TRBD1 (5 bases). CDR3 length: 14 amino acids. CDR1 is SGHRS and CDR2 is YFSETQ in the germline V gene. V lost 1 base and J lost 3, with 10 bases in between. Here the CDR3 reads CASSLQSGKETQYF. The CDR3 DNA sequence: TGCGCCAGCAGCTTGCAGTCAGGGAAAGAGACCCAGTACTTC.

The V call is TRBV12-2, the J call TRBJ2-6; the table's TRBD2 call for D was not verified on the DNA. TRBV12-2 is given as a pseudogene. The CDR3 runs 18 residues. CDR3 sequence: CASRLPGTPQSRANVLTF. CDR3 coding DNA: TGTGCAAGTCGCCTGCCCGGGACTCCACAAAGTCGGGCCAACGTCCTGACTTTC.

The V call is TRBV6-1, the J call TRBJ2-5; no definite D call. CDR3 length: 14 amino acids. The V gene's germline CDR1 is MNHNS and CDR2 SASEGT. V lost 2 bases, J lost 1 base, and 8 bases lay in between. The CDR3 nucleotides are TGTGCCAGCAGTGAATTTGTCAGCCAAGAGACCCAGTACTTC. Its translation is CASSEFVSQETQYF.

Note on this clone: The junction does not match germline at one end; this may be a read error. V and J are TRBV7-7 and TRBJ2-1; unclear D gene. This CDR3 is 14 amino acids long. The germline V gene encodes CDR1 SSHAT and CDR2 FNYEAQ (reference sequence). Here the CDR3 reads CASSLELVGNEQFF. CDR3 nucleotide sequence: TGTGCTAGCAGCTTAGAGTTAGTGGGTAATGAGCAGTTCTTC.

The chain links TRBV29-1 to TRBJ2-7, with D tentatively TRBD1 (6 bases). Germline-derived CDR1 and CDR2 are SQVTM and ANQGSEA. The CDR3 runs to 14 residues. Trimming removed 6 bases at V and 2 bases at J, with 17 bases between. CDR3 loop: CSVAGSGGTYEQYF. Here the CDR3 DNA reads TGCAGCGTCGCAGGATCTGGGGGCACCTACGAGCAGTACTTC.

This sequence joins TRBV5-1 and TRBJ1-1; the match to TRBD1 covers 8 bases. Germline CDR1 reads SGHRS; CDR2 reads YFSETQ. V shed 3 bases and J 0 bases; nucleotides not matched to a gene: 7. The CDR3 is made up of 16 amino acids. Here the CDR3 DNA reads TGCGCCAGCAGCTGGAGCCGACAGGGGATGAACACTGAAGCTTTCTTT. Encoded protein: CASSWSRQGMNTEAFF.

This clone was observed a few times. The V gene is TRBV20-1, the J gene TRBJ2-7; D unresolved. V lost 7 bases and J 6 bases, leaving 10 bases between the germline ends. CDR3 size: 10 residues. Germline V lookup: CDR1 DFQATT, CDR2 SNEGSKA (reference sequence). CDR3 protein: CSVPVSEQYF. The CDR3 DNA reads TGCAGTGTTCCAGTTTCCGAGCAGTACTTC.